Listed below are T cell receptor beta chains from one sample, sequenced in a study of blood T cell repertoires in COVID-19. Using immunoSEQ multiplex PCR, the repertoire was profiled, and TCRdb retains in-frame clones only, with some absent. The sample lists a few hundred thousand clones, around 79% occurring once. The sequencing sample was made of peripheral blood. Receptors were obtained from a woman older than 75 with acute or convalescent COVID-19. Each CDR3 is given with its conserved first and last residue. Fields, in order: J gene, V gene, clone size, D gene, CDR3 DNA, CDR3 protein. A D gene is named only where the DNA matches it firmly. Clone size, where shown, is once, few, many, or a class for clones that have expanded.

TRBJ1-1 | TRBV27 | many | NA | TGTGCCAGCAGTTTATCTATGGACACCCGGAACACTGAAGCTTTCTTT | CASSLSMDTRNTEAFF
TRBJ2-3 | TRBV2 | few | TRBD2 | TGTGCCAGCAATTTAGCGGGGGGGAGCACAGATACGCAGTATTTT | CASNLAGGSTDTQYF
TRBJ2-6 | TRBV4-3 | NA | NA | TGCGCCAGCAGCCAAGAAGGGGCCGTCTCTGGGGCCAACGTCCTGACTTTC | CASSQEGAVSGANVLTF
TRBJ2-7 | TRBV24-1 | NA | TRBD1 | TGTGCCGCTAACCCACAGGGGGCTTACCTCCCGAGACGTAATCTGCTGAAATACGAGCAGTACTTC | CAANPQGAYLPRRNLLKYEQYF
TRBJ1-3 | TRBV18 | NA | NA | TGTGCCAGCTCACCACTAGGGGCCGACTCTGGAAACACCATATATTTT | CASSPLGADSGNTIYF
TRBJ1-3 | TRBV18 | NA | NA | TGTGCCAGCTCAGTCGACAGCGGAAACACCATATATTTT | CASSVDSGNTIYF
TRBJ1-5 | TRBV6-1 | NA | NA | TGTGCCAGCAGTGAAGTGCGGGCCGGTCAGCCCCAGCATTTT | CASSEVRAGQPQHF
TRBJ1-5 | TRBV29-1 | few | TRBD1 | TGCAGCGTTGCCGGGACAGGGGGGGATCAGCCCCAGCATTTT | CSVAGTGGDQPQHF
TRBJ2-1 | TRBV9 | NA | NA | TGTGCCAGCAGCGTAGGGGGGGGGCACAATGAGCAGTTCTTC | CASSVGGGHNEQFF
TRBJ2-7 | TRBV7-9 | few | TRBD1 | TGTGCCAGCAGCTCAAGGACAGGGGGCCCCGAGCAGTACTTC | CASSSRTGGPEQYF
TRBJ2-1 | TRBV13 | NA | NA | TGTGCCAGCAGCTTTAGCGGTAGCTCCTACAATGAGCAGTTCTTC | CASSFSGSSYNEQFF
TRBJ2-1 | TRBV18 | NA | NA | TGTGCCAGCTCACTCCCTGACAGGAAAGATGAGCAGTTCTTC | CASSLPDRKDEQFF
TRBJ2-7 | TRBV6-2/TRBV6-3 | NA | NA | TGTGCCAGCAGTAGACAGTCCTACGAGCAGTACTTC | CASSRQSYEQYF
TRBJ2-5 | TRBV29-1 | once | TRBD2 | TGCAGCGTTTCCCCTAGCGGGGGGCCGGGCGGGGAGACCCAGTACTTC | CSVSPSGGPGGETQYF
TRBJ1-1 | TRBV20-1 | NA | NA | TGCAGTGCTGATAGGGGTCTAGAAGCTTTCTTT | CSADRGLEAFF
TRBJ2-7 | TRBV3-1/TRBV3-2 | NA | TRBD1 | TGTGCCAGCAGCCAAACCTCAGGGGGCGTTGCCTCCAAGCAGTACTTC | CASSQTSGGVASKQYF
TRBJ2-7 | TRBV6-2/TRBV6-3 | NA | TRBD1 | TGTGCCAGCAGCTCTTTCACAGGGGGAAACCACGAGCAGTACTTC | CASSSFTGGNHEQYF
TRBJ2-1 | TRBV5-1 | NA | NA | TGCGCCAGCAGCACCGCCCCTTCCTACTACAATGAGCAGTTCTTC | CASSTAPSYYNEQFF
TRBJ1-5 | TRBV19 | few | TRBD1 | TGTGCCAGTAGTCAAGGGACAGTCCTGAGTTCCCAGCATTTT | CASSQGTVLSSQHF
TRBJ2-5 | TRBV7-2 | NA | NA | TGTGCCAGCAGCCTCCTAGGGAAGGGGGTGGAGACCCAGTACTTC | CASSLLGKGVETQYF
TRBJ2-1 | TRBV12-5 | NA | TRBD2 | TGTGCTAGTGGTTTGGTAGGGACTAGCGGGAGGAGCAATGAGCAGTTCTTC | CASGLVGTSGRSNEQFF
TRBJ2-7 | TRBV7-2 | NA | TRBD2 | TGTGCCAGCAGCTTAGGGCAAGGCCGGGGGGGGGTCGAGCAGTACTTC | CASSLGQGRGGVEQYF
TRBJ1-2 | TRBV19 | NA | NA | TGTGCCAGTAATGACAGTCCCTATGGCTACACCTTC | CASNDSPYGYTF
TRBJ1-1 | TRBV2 | NA | NA | TGTGCCAGCTCTTCGACCGGAGACACTGAAGCTTTCTTT | CASSSTGDTEAFF
TRBJ1-4 | TRBV15 | NA | NA | TGTGCTACCGGTCCAGGGCTTAATGAAAAACTGTTTTTT | CATGPGLNEKLFF
TRBJ1-1 | TRBV27 | NA | NA | TGTGCCAGCAGCAGGGCAGGGATGAACACTGAAGCTTTCTTT | CASSRAGMNTEAFF
TRBJ2-3 | TRBV4-1 | NA | TRBD2 | TGCGCCAGCAGCCCGGGACTAGCGGGATCAGATACGCAGTATTTT | CASSPGLAGSDTQYF
TRBJ2-2 | TRBV10-1 | few | TRBD1 | TGCGCCAGCAGTGAACAGACAGGGTACACCGGGGAGCTGTTTTTT | CASSEQTGYTGELFF
TRBJ1-2 | TRBV19 | NA | NA | TGTGCCAGTAGTATGATGGACAGAAATGGCTACACCTTC | CASSMMDRNGYTF
TRBJ1-3 | TRBV7-9 | few | NA | TGTGCCAGCAGCTTCAGTACAGGAGGAAACACCATATATTTT | CASSFSTGGNTIYF
TRBJ1-2 | TRBV3-1/TRBV3-2 | NA | NA | TGTGCCAGCAGCCAGGGCCCAACCCCCGGCTACACCTTC | CASSQGPTPGYTF